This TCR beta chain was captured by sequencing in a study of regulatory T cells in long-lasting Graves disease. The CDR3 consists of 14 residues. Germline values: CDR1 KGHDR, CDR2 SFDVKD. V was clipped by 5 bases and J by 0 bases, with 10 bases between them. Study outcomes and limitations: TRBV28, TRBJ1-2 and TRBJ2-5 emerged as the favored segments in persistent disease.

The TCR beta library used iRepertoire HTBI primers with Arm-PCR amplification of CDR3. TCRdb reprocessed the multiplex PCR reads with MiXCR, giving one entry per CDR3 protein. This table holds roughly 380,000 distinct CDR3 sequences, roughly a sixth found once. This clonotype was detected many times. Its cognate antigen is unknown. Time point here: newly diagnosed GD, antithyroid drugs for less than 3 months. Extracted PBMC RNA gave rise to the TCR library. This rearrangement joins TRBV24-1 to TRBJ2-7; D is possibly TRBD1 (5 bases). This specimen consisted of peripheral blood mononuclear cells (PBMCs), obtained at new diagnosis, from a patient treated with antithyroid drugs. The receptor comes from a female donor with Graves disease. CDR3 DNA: TGTGCCACCAGTGGAACAGGCGGCTCCTACGAGCAGTACTTC. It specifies CATSGTGGSYEQYF.